A single sample is the source of the 6 T cell receptor beta chains below, sequenced in a study of CD8 T cells in ankylosing spondylitis (dated by TCRdb to about 2017). To prepare the library, 5' RACE was applied. The data were produced on an Illumina HiSeq 2500. The public reads were run again by TCRdb, first through fastp at Q25 and then through MiXCR, and only productive beta chains were kept. Rows are combined by CDR3 protein, so each entry shows the most common genes and DNA. A total of approximately 300,000 distinct CDR3 sequences appear in this sample, under 8.5% of them only once. Together, the top ten hold less than 15% of the sample. The antigens these receptors bind are not known. General study outcomes and caveats: A TCR beta motif made up of seven or eight highly homologous amino acid variants appeared to be characteristic of blood from ankylosing spondylitis patients.

Sequences were obtained from blood, either unsorted or a sorted T cell fraction (not recorded which). The receptors originated from a male donor with ankylosing spondylitis.

This clonotype occurred a few times. This chain links TRBV4-3 with TRBJ2-5; D gene uncertain. The CDR3 covers 15 residues. Germline V gives CDR1 LGHNA, CDR2 YSLEER. Between the trimmed V and J ends, which lost 0 bases and 5 bases, there was a span of 13 bases. The CDR3: CASSQDMGFVETQYF. DNA for the CDR3: TGCGCCAGCAGCCAAGATATGGGGTTTGTTGAGACCCAGTACTTC.

This clonotype has more than one count but fewer than ten. The rearrangement links TRBV12-3 or TRBV12-4 to TRBJ2-1; TRBD1 matches 7 bases. The J segment lost 0 bases and the V segment lost 2 bases, leaving 4 bases of the junction unmatched. This CDR3 has 16 amino acids. The CDR3 DNA reads TGTGCCAGCAGTTTACAGGGGACAGTCTCCTACAATGAGCAGTTCTTC. Its translation: CASSLQGTVSYNEQFF.

V is TRBV12-3 or TRBV12-4 and J is TRBJ2-2; no clear D. The CDR3 totals 13 residues. Trimming removed 6 bases from V and 6 bases from J, with 11 bases in between. The CDR3 coding sequence is TGTGCCAGCAGCCCCCGGGTGGCCGGGGAGCTGTTTTTT. Translation: CASSPRVAGELFF.

This clonotype was recorded a few times. The chain has TRBV29-1 and TRBJ2-7; D might be TRBD1 (5 bases). The CDR3 has 11 amino acids. Germline V gene sequence: CDR1 SQVTM, CDR2 ANQGSEA. V lost 7 bases and J 3 bases, leaving 10 bases between the germline ends. CDR3 in amino acids: CSARANYEQYF. As DNA, the CDR3 is TGCAGCGCCAGGGCCAACTACGAGCAGTACTTC.

J is TRBJ2-3 and V is TRBV7-2, with D possibly matching TRBD2 (5 bases). The CDR3 has 15 residues. Germline V gene lookup returns CDR1 SGHTA and CDR2 FQGNSA. Trimming removed 3 bases from V and 1 base from J, with 11 bases in between. For the CDR3, the DNA is TGTGCCAGCAGCTTCACACCGGAGGGCACAGATACGCAGTATTTT. It codes for CASSFTPEGTDTQYF.

This clonotype came up a few times. This chain links TRBV7-9 with TRBJ2-2; D not certain. The length of the CDR3 is 15 residues. The germline V gene has CDR1 SEHNR and CDR2 FQNEAQ (reference sequence). V was shortened by 7 bases and J by 5 bases, with 17 bases between the two germline ends. In nucleotides, the CDR3 is TGTGCCAGCACCCCAACTGGTAGAAAGACCGGGGAGCTGTTTTTT. Encoded protein: CASTPTGRKTGELFF.